Below, 6 T cell receptor beta chains from the same sample are listed, as sequenced in a study of blood T cell repertoires in COVID-19. Assay: immunoSEQ multiplex PCR; the TCRdb copy retains only in-frame clones and omits some. Among around 150,000 clones listed, about 79% were seen once. What was sequenced was PBMCs or T cells enriched from blood (not recorded which). All receptors derive from a woman aged 45-60 years who had recovered from COVID-19.

V gene TRBV7-9 combines with J gene TRBJ2-5; tentative D call: TRBD1 (5 bases). Trimming pared 5 bases from V and 4 bases from J, leaving 20 bases between. This CDR3 is built from 16 residues. CDR1 and CDR2 from the germline V gene are SEHNR and FQNEAQ (reference sequence). The CDR3 loop is CASSPRGRGVRETQYF. DNA for the CDR3: TGTGCCAGCAGCCCGAGAGGAAGGGGCGTCCGAGAGACCCAGTACTTC.

The chain combines TRBV20-1 with TRBJ2-1; D is unresolved. CDR3 length equals 10 residues. Germline CDR1 DFQATT, CDR2 SNEGSKA (reference sequence). Trimming cost V 3 bases and J 7 bases, with 4 bases left between them. The CDR3 coding sequence is TGCAGTGCTAGTGTAAATGAGCAGTTCTTC. Translated: CSASVNEQFF.

In DNA form, the CDR3 reads TGTGCCAGCAGTTACGCAGGCGGGCAAGAGACCCAGTACTTC. This gives the protein CASSYAGGQETQYF. The chain carries TRBV6-2 or TRBV6-3 and TRBJ2-5; possibly TRBD2 for D (5 bases). The CDR3 contains 14 residues. CDR1 MNHEY and CDR2 SVGEGT come from the germline V gene. Trimming removed 2 bases from V and 2 bases from J, with 9 bases in between.

This clone was counted only a few times. The V gene is TRBV12-5, the J gene TRBJ2-7, with TRBD1 identical over 10 bases. Germline V gives CDR1 LGHNT, CDR2 FRNRAP. The trim removed 4 bases at V and 3 bases at J, leaving 0 bases unmatched. The CDR3 covers 13 residues. CDR3 protein: CASGWDRGYEQYF. CDR3 DNA sequence: TGTGCTAGTGGTTGGGACAGGGGCTACGAGCAGTACTTC.

The chain combines TRBV28 with TRBJ2-2; D perhaps matches TRBD2 (6 bases). Per germline, CDR1 MDHEN and CDR2 SYDVKM. This CDR3 has 14 amino acids. The V end was cut by 10 bases, the J end by 3 bases, with 15 bases between. CDR3: CATARGLDTGELFF. The DNA for the CDR3 is TGTGCCACCGCGCGGGGATTGGACACCGGGGAGCTGTTTTTT.

This chain connects TRBV28 to TRBJ1-1; tentative D call: TRBD1 (6 bases). CDR1 is MDHEN, CDR2 SYDVKM, per germline. V was cut by 8 bases and J by 0 bases, with 16 bases left in between. This CDR3 is 15 amino acids long. In DNA form, the CDR3 reads TGTGCCAGCCGGGGGGCAGGTTGGATGAACACTGAAGCTTTCTTT. This sequence encodes CASRGAGWMNTEAFF.